This entry is about one T cell receptor (beta chain). This entry belongs to a study of CD8 T cells in Susac syndrome. When the RNA was reverse transcribed, random hexamers were used with an input of roughly 0.5 to 1 ug. Amplification of TCR beta CDR3 across 54 Vbeta and 13 Jbeta was performed with immunoSEQ multiplex PCR. One entry per CDR3 protein results from TCRdb running MiXCR on the immunoSEQ multiplex PCR reads. The sample has 65,000 to 80,000 distinct CDR3 sequences; 91% are singletons. CDR3 length: 14 amino acids. Between the trimmed V and J ends, which lost 0 bases and 4 bases, there was a span of 10 bases. Germline-derived CDR1 and CDR2 are SGHNT and YYREEE (reference sequence). High-throughput TCR beta sequencing covered peripheral CD8+ and CD4+ T cells. It was treatment-naive patients with stable or active relapsing-remitting disease who made up the multiple sclerosis controls. FACS was used to enrich TEMRA cells, whereas the CD8+ and CD4+ T cells were obtained by negative isolation.

The source is a human donor with multiple sclerosis. The V gene is TRBV5-4, the J gene TRBJ1-1; TRBD1 is a possible D gene (5 bases). Material: CD8+ T cells from PBMCs. CDR3 bases: TGTGCCAGCAGCTTGGCAGGGAGCGGCACTGAAGCTTTCTTT. It encodes CASSLAGSGTEAFF.